Presented here are 29 T cell receptor beta chains from one specimen sequenced in a study of blood T cells in healthy people across ages. A second PCR, run for about 6 to 12 cycles, used a sample-barcoded 5' primer plus a J-beta primer mix. From the 5' RACE reads, TCRdb called clonotypes with MiXCR, one entry per CDR3 protein. Of about 400,000 distinct CDR3 sequences listed, about 55% are singletons. Sequencing was performed on blood. These receptors were obtained from a man in his 60s in good health.

This clonotype showed up just a few times. The rearrangement links TRBV7-8 to TRBJ1-6, with 9 positions matching TRBD1. The CDR3 sequence is 15 residues long. The germline CDR1 and CDR2 sequences are SGHVS and FQNEAQ. The trim removed 6 bases at V and 6 bases at J, leaving 6 bases unmatched. DNA of the CDR3: TGTGCCAGCAGTCAGAGGGACAGGGTTAATTCACCCCTCCACTTT. This sequence encodes CASSQRDRVNSPLHF.

This rearrangement joins TRBV6-5 to TRBJ2-6; no definite D call. Trimming took 5 bases from V and 4 from J, leaving 6 bases between them. The CDR3 extends over 13 amino acids. Per germline, CDR1 MNHEY and CDR2 SVGAGI. CDR3 protein: CASSDVGANVLTF. For the CDR3, the DNA is TGTGCCAGCAGTGACGTCGGGGCCAACGTCCTGACTTTC.

J is TRBJ1-4 and V is TRBV20-1; 9 bases fit TRBD1. The trim removed 4 bases at V and 4 bases at J, leaving 13 bases unmatched. Germline lookup yields CDR1 DFQATT and CDR2 SNEGSKA (reference sequence). This CDR3 is built from 17 residues. The CDR3 here is CSATLRQGGLYNEKLFF. The CDR3 nucleotides read TGCAGTGCTACCCTTCGACAGGGGGGTTTATATAATGAAAAACTGTTTTTT.

The chain employs TRBV29-1 and TRBJ2-3; 7 bases fit TRBD2. The CDR3 length is 18 residues. J was trimmed by 0 bases and V by 1 base; bases with no gene match: 13. CDR1 is SQVTM and CDR2 is ANQGSEA in the germline V gene. CDR3 coding DNA: TGCAGCGTTGAAGGTCGAGTGGGGGACTACGCTAGCACAGATACGCAGTATTTT. Its translation is CSVEGRVGDYASTDTQYF.

The chain has TRBV20-1 and TRBJ2-7, with D possibly being TRBD2 (5 bases). The germline V gene has CDR1 DFQATT and CDR2 SNEGSKA (reference sequence). Trimming pared 3 bases from V and 0 bases from J, leaving 12 bases between. This CDR3 has 14 amino acids. The CDR3 reads CSASRAADSYEQYF. Written as DNA, the CDR3 is TGCAGTGCTAGTCGGGCAGCGGACTCCTACGAGCAGTACTTC.

This chain connects TRBV9 to TRBJ1-2; D perhaps matches TRBD1 (5 bases). Trimming pared 0 bases from V and 4 bases from J, leaving 10 bases between. CDR1 SGDLS and CDR2 YYNGEE come from the germline V gene. This CDR3 has 14 amino acids. The CDR3 coding sequence is TGTGCCAGCAGCGTAGGGCCAGGGACCTATGGCTACACCTTC. It encodes CASSVGPGTYGYTF.

The chain employs TRBV27 and TRBJ2-7; TRBD2 might be the D (6 bases). The CDR3 loop spans 16 amino acids. CDR1 is MNHEY and CDR2 is SMNVEV in the germline V gene (reference sequence). The ends were cut back, 0 bases at V and 0 bases at J, with 12 bases in the middle. The CDR3 is CASSLSGDFVSYEQYF. DNA of the CDR3: TGTGCCAGCAGTTTATCGGGGGACTTCGTCTCCTACGAGCAGTACTTC.

V gene TRBV6-6 combines with J gene TRBJ2-1; TRBD2 aligns across 7 bases. The germline CDR1 and CDR2 sequences are MNHNY and SVGAGI (reference sequence). This CDR3 spans 14 amino acids. V shed 6 bases, J shed 7 bases, and the junction held 9 bases outside the gene matches. CDR3 DNA sequence: TGTGCCAGCAGCCCCCCGGGGGGACCGAATGAGCAGTTCTTC. It yields the protein CASSPPGGPNEQFF.

The V call is TRBV10-2, the J call TRBJ2-6; 11 bases are shared with TRBD1. The V segment lost 6 bases and the J segment 0 bases; nucleotides outside the gene matches: 4. The CDR3 has 17 residues. Germline V gene data show CDR1 as WSHSY and CDR2 as SAAADI. CDR3 DNA: TGCGCCAGCAGCCGGGACAGGGGGACCTCTGGGGCCAACGTCCTGACTTTC. Its translation is CASSRDRGTSGANVLTF.

The rearrangement links TRBV7-2 to TRBJ2-1; D is possibly TRBD1 or TRBD2 (6 bases each). The J call is in doubt because the DNA end fits TRBJ2-7 better. The CDR3 contains 12 residues. Per germline, CDR1 SGHTA and CDR2 FQGNSA. The CDR3 region is CASSGGLYEQYF. The CDR3 DNA reads TGTGCCAGCAGCGGGGGGCTTTACGAGCAGTACTTC.

The CDR3 region has the DNA TGTGCCAGCAGTTTTCTCCGGACAGGGACCGTCTATGGCTACACCTTC. It specifies CASSFLRTGTVYGYTF. The chain links TRBV6-2 or TRBV6-3 to TRBJ1-2, with 8 bases that match TRBD1. V gave up 4 bases and J gave up 4 bases; unmatched junction bases: 11. Per the germline V gene, CDR1 is MNHEY and CDR2 is SVGEGT. CDR3 size: 16 residues.

This clonotype was observed a few times. The gene calls are TRBV9 and TRBJ2-7; D gene ambiguous. Per germline, CDR1 SGDLS and CDR2 YYNGEE. The V gene lost 0 bases and the J gene lost 2 bases, with 12 bases spanning the gap. The CDR3 spans 15 residues. The CDR3: CASSVGRTQAYEQYF. The CDR3 DNA is TGTGCCAGCAGCGTAGGCAGGACGCAAGCCTACGAGCAGTACTTC.

This clonotype was detected a few times. The rearrangement links TRBV10-3 to TRBJ2-7; D is ambiguous. The germline V gene encodes CDR1 ENHRY and CDR2 SYGVKD. This CDR3 spans 15 amino acids. The V gene lost 6 bases and the J gene lost 2 bases, with 17 bases spanning the gap. CDR3 loop: CAIRDPSGGPYEQYF. The CDR3 nucleotides are TGTGCCATCAGAGACCCCTCTGGCGGACCCTACGAGCAGTACTTC.

The chain joins TRBV5-1 to TRBJ2-5; D gene uncertain. This CDR3 comprises 14 residues. Germline V gene data show CDR1 as SGHRS and CDR2 as YFSETQ. Between the trimmed V and J ends, which lost 2 bases and 1 base, there was a span of 9 bases. The CDR3 spells CASSFHGSQETQYF. CDR3 nucleotides: TGCGCCAGCAGCTTTCACGGATCCCAAGAGACCCAGTACTTC.

J is TRBJ1-2 and V is TRBV7-8; no firm D call. This CDR3 spans 13 amino acids. Trimming cost V 5 bases and J 8 bases, with 15 bases left between them. Germline values: CDR1 SGHVS, CDR2 FQNEAQ. DNA for the CDR3: TGTGCCAGCAGCGTAGACACTTCGGGCGGCTACACCTTC. It specifies CASSVDTSGGYTF.

The chain is built from TRBV12-3 or TRBV12-4 and TRBJ2-1; D not resolved. This CDR3 has 13 amino acids. The V and J ends lost 0 bases and 6 bases respectively, with 6 bases between them. The CDR3 region is CASSLAIANEQFF. The CDR3 region has the DNA TGTGCCAGCAGTTTAGCCATAGCCAATGAGCAGTTCTTC.

Only a few counts were recorded for this clonotype. V gene TRBV11-1 combines with J gene TRBJ2-3, with 12 bases that match TRBD2. The CDR3 length is 17 residues. The V segment lost 0 bases and the J segment 1 base; nucleotides outside the gene matches: 2. Per germline, CDR1 SGHAT and CDR2 FQDESV (reference sequence). The DNA of the CDR3 is TGTGCCAGCAGCTTAGCCTCTAGCGGGGGGGGCACAGATACGCAGTATTTT. Protein sequence: CASSLASSGGGTDTQYF.

This clonotype has only a few counts. The chain links TRBV29-1 to TRBJ2-7; TRBD2 is a possible D gene (5 bases). Germline loops: CDR1 SQVTM, CDR2 ANQGSEA. V lost 6 bases to trimming and J lost 5 bases, with 14 bases between them. The CDR3 contains 12 residues. The CDR3 is CSVRVPWDEQYF. Here the CDR3 DNA reads TGCAGCGTGAGGGTCCCCTGGGACGAGCAGTACTTC.

V usage is TRBV2 and J usage is TRBJ2-5; D gene unclear. Judging by the DNA end, TRBJ2-7 fits better; the J call may be wrong. The CDR3 has 11 residues. Per the germline V gene, CDR1 is SNHLY and CDR2 is FYNNEI. This chain's CDR3 is CASTSAYEQYF. CDR3 nucleotides: TGTGCCAGCACTTCAGCCTACGAGCAGTACTTC.

The genes are TRBV6-4 and TRBJ2-3; 7 bases agree with TRBD2. This CDR3 contains 14 residues. Germline CDR1 reads MRHNA; CDR2 reads SNTAGT. Trimming at V came to 6 bases and at J to 4 bases, leaving 7 bases not matched to a gene. CDR3 region: CASRPGGSSDTQYF. The CDR3 DNA follows: TGTGCCAGCAGACCTGGCGGGAGCTCAGATACGCAGTATTTT.

Here the CDR3 DNA reads TGTGCCAGCAGTGCCGGGACTAGCAGCGATACGCAGTATTTT. As protein: CASSAGTSSDTQYF. This chain connects TRBV2 to TRBJ2-3; 9 bases map to TRBD2. Germline V gene sequence: CDR1 SNHLY, CDR2 FYNNEI. CDR3 length: 14 residues. J gave up 6 bases and V 4 bases, and 5 bases lay outside the gene matches.

The chain links TRBV11-2 to TRBJ2-1, with 7 bases matching TRBD1. With 2 bases clipped from V and 7 bases from J, the junction kept 11 bases outside the gene matches. The CDR3 length is 16 residues. Per the germline V gene, CDR1 is SGHAT and CDR2 is FQNNGV. CDR3 coding DNA: TGTGCCAGCAGCTTAAGGACAGGCCCCAGGGTGAATGAGCAGTTCTTC. Protein sequence: CASSLRTGPRVNEQFF.

The V call is TRBV5-1, the J call TRBJ2-1; no clear D. Trimming left V 4 bases short and J 0 bases short, with 11 bases between. The CDR3 is made up of 15 amino acids. Germline V gene data show CDR1 as SGHRS and CDR2 as YFSETQ. Here the CDR3 DNA reads TGCGCCAGCAGCACAGACCCTGGCTCCTACAATGAGCAGTTCTTC. Translating gives CASSTDPGSYNEQFF. The full variable domain, rest sourced from reference TRBV5-1 and TRBJ2-1, is KAGVTQTPRYLIKTRGQQVTLSCSPISGHRSVSWYQQTPGQGLQFLFEYFSETQRNKGNFPGRFSGRQFSNSRSEMNVSTLELGDSALYLCASSTDPGSYNEQFFGPGTRLTVL.

This clonotype was detected many times. Germline is not matched at one junction end, which may reflect a read error. This chain joins TRBV5-1 and TRBJ2-5; D ambiguous. The germline V gene encodes CDR1 SGHRS and CDR2 YFSETQ. The length of the CDR3 is 11 residues. CDR3 DNA: TGTGCCAGCAGTTTATCAGAGACCCAGTACTTC. It specifies CASSLSETQYF. The full variable domain, completed using reference TRBV5-1 and TRBJ2-5, is KAGVTQTPRYLIKTRGQQVTLSCSPISGHRSVSWYQQTPGQGLQFLFEYFSETQRNKGNFPGRFSGRQFSNSRSEMNVSTLELGDSALYLCASSLSETQYFGPGTRLLVL.

This clonotype showed up just a few times. This sequence joins TRBV7-2 and TRBJ2-5; the D call may be TRBD1 or TRBD2 (6 bases each). V lost 5 bases to trimming and J lost 4 bases, with 11 bases between them. Germline V gives CDR1 SGHTA, CDR2 FQGNSA. The CDR3 has 13 amino acids. The CDR3 loop reads CASSVGGRETQYF. The DNA of the CDR3 is TGTGCCAGCAGCGTTGGGGGGCGAGAGACCCAGTACTTC. Full variable domain (rest looked up from reference TRBV7-2 and TRBJ2-5): GAGVSQSPSNKVTEKGKDVELRCDPISGHTALYWYRQSLGQGLEFLIYFQGNSAPDKSGLPSDRFSAERTGGSVSTLTIQRTQQEDSAVYLCASSVGGRETQYFGPGTRLLVL.

This clonotype was seen repeatedly, ten times or more. This sequence may be a read error, since a much larger clone differs from it by one base. The chain carries TRBV11-3 and TRBJ2-1, with D perhaps TRBD1 or TRBD2 (5 bases each). The J call may be faulty, since TRBJ2-7 better matches the DNA end. The germline gives CDR1 SGHNT, CDR2 YENEEA. The CDR3 length is 14 residues. CDR3 sequence: CASSFGGSYNEQYF. DNA of the CDR3: TGTGCCAGCAGCTTTGGGGGTTCCTACAATGAGCAGTACTTC.

V usage is TRBV29-1 and J usage is TRBJ2-5; tentatively, D is TRBD2 (5 bases). The CDR3 has 13 amino acids. CDR1 is SQVTM and CDR2 is ANQGSEA in the germline V gene. Trimming left V 7 bases short and J 5 bases short, with 17 bases between. Here the CDR3 DNA reads TGCAGCGCTAAAACCTTCGGGATGGAGACCCAGTACTTC. Translating gives CSAKTFGMETQYF.

The rearrangement links TRBV7-2 to TRBJ2-7; D could derive from TRBD1 or TRBD2 (7 bases each). Trimming cost V 0 bases and J 4 bases, with 16 bases left between them. The CDR3 loop spans 16 amino acids. Germline-derived CDR1 and CDR2 are SGHTA and FQGNSA. The CDR3 here is CASSLAGQRGRYEQYV. In nucleotides, the CDR3 is TGTGCCAGCAGCTTAGCGGGACAGCGGGGAAGGTACGAGCAGTACGTC.

This clonotype was found a few times. The chain combines TRBV20-1 with TRBJ2-7, with 7 bases identical to TRBD1. CDR1 and CDR2 (germline): DFQATT, SNEGSKA (reference sequence). V lost 6 bases and J lost 3; bases outside the gene matches: 11. The CDR3 has 14 residues. This chain's CDR3 is CSALQGVGDYEQYF. The CDR3 DNA reads TGCAGTGCCTTGCAGGGGGTAGGGGACTACGAGCAGTACTTC.